This paragraph covers one T cell receptor beta chain sequence. Its antigen is still unknown. One base away there is no much larger clone; base qualities are not given. The sample belongs to a study of OX40 agonist ivuxolimab in advanced cancers. About the full investigation: Ivuxolimab was an agonistic, fully human IgG2 monoclonal antibody directed against OX40 (CD134), a costimulatory receptor. Of the roughly 54 patients in dose escalation, around 20 had hepatocellular carcinoma, around 15 had melanoma, 9 had renal cell carcinoma and 9 had head and neck cancer. Peripheral TCRbeta sequencing was intended to test whether TCR sequence diversity was altered and clonal T-cell expansion was caused by ivuxolimab. Partial responses occurred in three dose-escalation patients, of whom one had hepatocellular carcinoma and two had cutaneous melanoma. In the dose-escalation cohort, around four fifths of patients were male, and the mean age was around 60 years, with a range of about 20 to 90. The paper covers the monotherapy dose-escalation part of the phase I ivuxolimab trial, which included N ≈ 50 patients. Intravenous ivuxolimab was administered to patients every 2 weeks at six dose levels: 0.01, 0.1, 0.3, 1.5, 3 and 10 mg/kg. Patients were allowed to have had prior anti-PD-1, anti-PD-L1 or anti-CTLA-4 therapy, and around 41% of the dose-escalation patients had previously received checkpoint inhibitors.

From the germline V gene (reference sequence), CDR1 is MNHEY and CDR2 is SMNVEV. Reading from cysteine to phenylalanine, the CDR3 counts 13 amino acids. This entry keeps only the CDR3 DNA: 39 bases, framed from base 1. Ends trimmed: V by 8 bases, J by 1 base; bases unmatched to a gene: 4. To sequence the TCRbeta CDR3 region, genomic DNA was isolated from the sorted cells. The immunoSEQ Assay was used for sequencing of TCRbeta CDR3 regions. TCRdb mirrors the immuneACCESS table, restricted to in-frame sequences. Some clones are absent from its copies; in checked studies, under half trace to an unresolved V gene, and the reason for the others is unknown. The sample records 63,000 or so clones, 80% to 90% of which are singletons. The ten largest clones add up to 2% to 2.5% of the sample. Patients with autoimmune disease history or receiving systemic immunosuppression were excluded from the trial. Peripheral blood for TCR sequencing was collected from all dose cohorts at baseline, on cycle 4 day 1, and on cycle 7 day 1. The samples were taken from a phase I, first-in-human, multicenter, open-label dose-escalation trial of ivuxolimab. Adults with locally advanced or metastatic head and neck squamous cell, hepatocellular, melanoma or renal cell carcinoma were enrolled in the trial. Before TCR sequencing, CD4+ T cells and CD8+ T cells from peripheral blood were sorted into separate populations.

General study outcomes and caveats: At doses of 0.1 to 3.0 mg/kg, clonal expansion of both CD4+ and CD8+ T cells in blood was seen between baseline and week 6. After ivuxolimab, CD8+ T cells had more expanded clones than CD4+ T cells on average. Low levels of normalized T-cell clonal expansion were also seen in some patients who did not respond. The antigen specificity of the peripheral T cells that underwent clonal expansion was not determined. In the 0.1-3.0 mg/kg groups, partial responders were among the patients with the lowest normalized peripheral clonal expansion, particularly in CD8+ T cells.

The TCR originated in an adult with an advanced solid tumor such as melanoma, head and neck, liver or kidney cancer. Here the chain combines TRBV27 and TRBJ2-7, and TRBD1 matches 8 of the central bases. The sample here was CD4+ or CD8+ T cells sorted from blood, taken in a trial of the OX40 agonist ivuxolimab. Read as DNA, the sequence is TGTGCCAGCCAAAGGACAGGGTCCTACGAGCAGTACTTC. Its product reads: CASQRTGSYEQYF.